These 17 T cell receptor beta chains were all obtained from the same sample, sequenced in a study of blood T cell repertoires in COVID-19. The method was immunoSEQ multiplex PCR; TCRdb's version includes in-frame clones alone and lacks a portion of them. The sample carries some 160,000 clones, around four fifths recorded once. Material for sequencing was PBMCs or T cells enriched from blood (not recorded which). The receptor source for this set is a woman aged 45-60 years who had recovered from COVID-19.

This clone was detected only a few times. This chain uses TRBV28 with TRBJ2-3, with 9 bases aligning to TRBD1. The CDR3 has 16 amino acids. Germline V gene data show CDR1 as MDHEN and CDR2 as SYDVKM. The V and J ends lost 5 bases and 7 bases, in that order; junction bases with no gene match: 13. DNA for the CDR3: TGTGCCAGCAGTCTACCTCGACAGGGGGTCCTTCATACGCAGTATTTT. This sequence encodes CASSLPRQGVLHTQYF.

The CDR3 DNA reads as TGTGCCAGCACCCGTAGCGGGGGTCACAATGAGCAGTTCTTC. It specifies CASTRSGGHNEQFF. The rearrangement uses TRBV9 and TRBJ2-1; 9 positions match TRBD2. V shed 6 bases and J 5 bases; nucleotides not matched to a gene: 6. The germline V gene encodes CDR1 SGDLS and CDR2 YYNGEE. This CDR3 region has 14 residues.

The rearrangement joins TRBV5-1 to TRBJ1-1; weak D call: TRBD1 (6 bases). Germline CDR1 and CDR2: SGHRS and YFSETQ. Deletions cut 4 bases from V and 5 bases from J, with 18 bases between. This CDR3 region has 15 residues. This CDR3 reads CASSGNAGEGTEAFF. The DNA for the CDR3 is TGCGCCAGCAGCGGGAACGCAGGGGAGGGGACTGAAGCTTTCTTT.

On this clone: At one boundary the junction diverges from the germline segment, which might be a read error. The chain links TRBV7-2 to TRBJ1-2; 9 bases fit TRBD1. The germline V gene has CDR1 SGHTA and CDR2 FQGNSA. The CDR3 length is 11 residues. The CDR3 loop is CASSGHWDRVF. CDR3 DNA: TGTGCCAGCAGCGGTCATTGGGACAGGGTTTTC.

The J gene is TRBJ2-5, the V gene TRBV12-5; 10 nucleotides line up with TRBD2. V was pared by 8 bases and J by 4 bases, with 4 bases of the junction left unmatched. CDR1 LGHNT and CDR2 FRNRAP come from the germline V gene. The CDR3 has 13 amino acids. The CDR3 protein is CASSLAGSETQYF. The CDR3 nucleotides are TGTGCTAGTTCACTAGCGGGATCAGAGACCCAGTACTTC. The full variable domain, rest sourced from reference TRBV12-5 and TRBJ2-5, is DARVTQTPRHKVTEMGQEVTMRCQPILGHNTVFWYRQTMMQGLELLAYFRNRAPLDDSGMPKDRFSAEMPDATLATLKIQPSEPRDSAVYFCASSLAGSETQYFGPGTRLLVL.

The chain recombines TRBV2 with TRBJ2-3; 8 nucleotides align to TRBD1. V lost 8 bases, J lost 5 bases, and 12 bases stayed unmatched. Germline lookup yields CDR1 SNHLY and CDR2 FYNNEI. This CDR3 region has 15 residues. The CDR3 coding sequence is TGTGCCAGCGGTCCCGGGACAGGAGACTTAGATACGCAGTATTTT. As protein: CASGPGTGDLDTQYF.

The rearrangement joins TRBV18 to TRBJ2-3, with D maybe TRBD2 (6 bases). Germline assignment: CDR1 KGHSH and CDR2 LQKENI. The CDR3 consists of 15 residues. V shed 3 bases and J shed 8 bases, with 18 bases lying between them. The CDR3 region is CASSPLRGEQFTQYF. CDR3 nucleotide sequence: TGTGCCAGCTCACCGTTGCGGGGTGAGCAATTTACGCAGTATTTT.

The chain recombines TRBV28 with TRBJ1-1; D may be TRBD1 (6 bases). This CDR3 comprises 13 residues. V dropped 5 bases and J dropped 8 bases, with 15 bases sitting between them. Germline values: CDR1 MDHEN, CDR2 SYDVKM. As DNA, the CDR3 is TGTGCCAGCAGTCTATCTCTTACAGGGGAAGCTTTCTTT. Translation: CASSLSLTGEAFF.

This chain links TRBV11-2 with TRBJ2-5, with 9 bases matching TRBD2. The CDR3 contains 15 residues. Germline CDR1 and CDR2: SGHAT and FQNNGV. With 5 bases clipped from V and 5 bases from J, the junction kept 9 bases outside the gene matches. In DNA, the CDR3 is TGTGCCAGCAGCACCTCGGCGGGGGGGTCGGAGACCCAGTACTTC. As protein: CASSTSAGGSETQYF.

The V and J genes are TRBV18 and TRBJ1-1; TRBD1 matches at 9 bases. CDR3 length equals 12 residues. V lost 4 bases and J lost 8; bases outside the gene matches: 2. Per the germline V gene, CDR1 is KGHSH and CDR2 is LQKENI. The CDR3: CASSQQGAEAFF. The CDR3 DNA follows: TGTGCCAGCTCACAACAGGGGGCCGAAGCTTTCTTT.

The V and J genes are TRBV3-1 (or the pseudogene TRBV3-2) and TRBJ1-1; no clear D gene. Germline V CDR1 and CDR2: LGHDT, YNNKEL (reference sequence). V was pared by 4 bases and J by 6 bases, with 15 bases between. This CDR3 is built from 14 residues. The CDR3 spells CASSPSLSGPEAFF. The CDR3 DNA is TGTGCCAGCAGCCCAAGCTTATCTGGGCCTGAAGCTTTCTTT.

The chain employs TRBV3-1 (or the pseudogene TRBV3-2) and TRBJ1-6; 7 positions match TRBD1. The V gene end was trimmed by 4 bases and the J gene end by 7 bases; junction bases not matched to a gene: 4. This CDR3 has 14 residues. Germline CDR1 is LGHDT and CDR2 is YNNKEL (reference sequence). In DNA form, the CDR3 reads TGTGCCAGCAGCCCGACAGGGCACAATTCACCCCTCCACTTT. It encodes CASSPTGHNSPLHF.

This chain links TRBV4-2 with TRBJ2-7; weak D call: TRBD2 (5 bases). The CDR3 spans 11 residues. Germline CDR1 and CDR2: LGHNA and YNFKEQ. V was shortened by 4 bases and J by 5 bases, with 6 bases between the two germline ends. The CDR3 reads CASSPTNEQYF. The DNA for the CDR3 is TGTGCCAGCAGCCCGACTAACGAGCAGTACTTC.

The genes are TRBV2 and TRBJ1-6; possible D gene TRBD1, 6 bases. The CDR3 contains 14 residues. CDR1 is SNHLY and CDR2 is FYNNEI in the germline V gene. V lost 10 bases to trimming and J lost 5 bases, with 15 bases between them. This CDR3 is CATRTDRDNSPLHF. The CDR3 coding sequence is TGTGCCACCAGAACGGACAGAGATAATTCACCCCTCCACTTT.

This clone has only one observation. CDR3 sequence (DNA): TGTGCCATCAGTGGTAGGGGCGGGACTAACGACAATGAGCAGTTCTTC. Protein: CAISGRGGTNDNEQFF. The chain is built from TRBV10-3 and TRBJ2-1, with TRBD2 identical over 7 bases. The CDR3 sequence is 16 residues long. V dropped 4 bases and J dropped 5; count of bases not matched to a gene: 11. Germline CDR1 reads ENHRY; CDR2 reads SYGVKD.

V and J are TRBV7-9 and TRBJ2-5; 9 nucleotides align to TRBD1. The V gene's germline CDR1 is SEHNR and CDR2 FQNEAQ (reference sequence). J lost 5 bases, V lost 4 bases, and 14 bases had no gene match. This CDR3 comprises 17 residues. CDR3 coding DNA: TGTGCCAGCAGCTGGTACTCCGGGACAGGGCAGGGCGAGACCCAGTACTTC. It codes for CASSWYSGTGQGETQYF.

This clone was detected a few times. The V and J genes are TRBV6-5 and TRBJ1-6; the match to TRBD1 covers 8 bases. V shed 2 bases and J 15 bases; nucleotides not matched to a gene: 9. From germline, CDR1 is MNHEY and CDR2 SVGAGI. The length of the CDR3 is 14 residues. CDR3 bases: TGTGCCAGCAGTTACCGGACAGGGTCCTTACTCCTCCACTTT. It is translated as CASSYRTGSLLLHF.